Following are 25 T cell receptor beta chains from one sample sequenced in a study of T-cell reconstitution after alpha-beta-depleted transplantation in children. As it was prepared, the TCRbeta library received unique molecular identifiers. TCRdb ran MiXCR on the PCR reads and lists one entry per CDR3 protein. The top ten hold around 0.8% of the sample, which has approximately 650,000 distinct CDR3 sequences, 10% to 15% seen once. Sequenced material: PBMCs, taken before TCRalphabeta/CD19-depleted stem cell transplant. The receptors were sampled from a girl aged 2 to 9 with congenital amegakaryocytic thrombocytopenia, due to receive a stem cell transplant.

This clonotype was seen at least ten times. This rearrangement joins TRBV15 to TRBJ1-5; 7 positions match TRBD1. CDR3 length: 14 amino acids. Trimming at V came to 0 bases and at J to 7 bases, leaving 3 bases not matched to a gene. From germline, CDR1 is LNHNV and CDR2 YYDKDF (reference sequence). CDR3 DNA sequence: TGTGCCACCAGCAGAGATCAGGGGGACCAGCCCCAGCATTTT. Protein sequence: CATSRDQGDQPQHF. Together with reference TRBV15 and TRBJ1-5, the CDR3 gives the full variable domain: DAMVIQNPRYQVTQFGKPVTLSCSQTLNHNVMYWYQQKSSQAPKLLFHYYDKDFNNEADTPDNFQSRRPNTSFCFLDIRSPGLGDTAMYLCATSRDQGDQPQHFGDGTRLSIL.

V usage is TRBV23-1 and J usage is TRBJ2-3; D not certain. TRBV23-1 is flagged as an ORF with uncertain function. V lost 3 bases to trimming and J lost 6 bases, with 10 bases between them. The CDR3 runs 13 residues. CDR3 sequence (DNA): TGCGCCAGCAGTCACCTCTCTCGGGATACGCAGTATTTT. Its translation is CASSHLSRDTQYF.

About this clonotype itself: Given a much more abundant clone one base away, this may be a read error. V is TRBV28 and J is TRBJ2-5; 8 nucleotides agree with TRBD1. The length of the CDR3 is 13 residues. Per the germline V gene, CDR1 is MDHEN and CDR2 is SYDVKM. After removal of 3 bases from V and 7 bases from J, the junction contained 4 bases not matched to a gene. CDR3 sequence (DNA): TGTGCCAGCAGTTTCAGGGGGCTGGGGACCCAGTACTTC. Protein sequence: CASSFRGLGTQYF.

This clonotype was counted between two and nine times. The gene calls are TRBV15 and TRBJ2-3; TRBD2 aligns across 11 bases. With 1 base clipped from V and 2 bases from J, the junction kept 5 bases outside the gene matches. This CDR3 comprises 17 residues. In germline, CDR1 is LNHNV, CDR2 YYDKDF (reference sequence). The CDR3 DNA sequence: TGTGCCACCAGCAGAGGTCCGGGACTAGCGGACACAGATACGCAGTATTTT. Translating gives CATSRGPGLADTDTQYF.

In this sample, this clonotype turned up a few times. The chain links TRBV12-3 or TRBV12-4 to TRBJ2-3, with D unresolved. Trimming removed 2 bases from V and 7 bases from J, with 19 bases in between. The CDR3 has 16 residues. The CDR3 reads CASSLHTGRGWNTQYF. The CDR3 DNA reads as TGTGCCAGCAGTTTACATACGGGTCGAGGATGGAATACGCAGTATTTT.

The table lists this clonotype with many counts. This chain uses TRBV20-1 with TRBJ2-2, with D tentatively TRBD2 (6 bases). V lost 3 bases and J lost 4, with 21 bases in between. This CDR3 has 17 residues. CDR1 and CDR2 from the germline V gene are DFQATT and SNEGSKA (reference sequence). The CDR3 nucleotides are TGCAGTGCTAGTCTTTATCGAAGCGGGCCTTTCACCGGGGAGCTGTTTTTT. Amino acid sequence: CSASLYRSGPFTGELFF.

The chain recombines TRBV2 with TRBJ2-3; possibly TRBD1 for D (6 bases). The CDR3 is 13 residues long. Germline CDR1 and CDR2: SNHLY and FYNNEI. V was shortened by 7 bases and J by 4 bases, with 12 bases between the two germline ends. The CDR3 loop reads CASKLQGPDTQYF. CDR3 in DNA: TGTGCCAGCAAGTTACAGGGCCCAGATACGCAGTATTTT.

J is TRBJ2-5 and V is TRBV7-9; D gene ambiguous. Looked up from germline, CDR1 is SEHNR and CDR2 is FQNEAQ (reference sequence). Trimming stripped 1 base from V and 5 bases from J, with 14 bases between. The CDR3 runs 15 residues. Here the CDR3 reads CASSLDVTQWETQYF. The CDR3, as DNA: TGTGCCAGCAGCTTAGACGTTACCCAATGGGAGACCCAGTACTTC.

This clonotype was seen repeatedly, ten times or more. This sequence joins TRBV7-9 and TRBJ2-1; D gene unclear. Germline assignment: CDR1 SEHNR and CDR2 FQNEAQ (reference sequence). Trimming removed 0 bases from V and 6 bases from J, with 12 bases in between. The CDR3 has 15 residues. The chain's CDR3 is CASSLAWLGGNEQFF. The CDR3 region has the DNA TGTGCCAGCAGCTTAGCGTGGCTAGGCGGCAATGAGCAGTTCTTC.

Ten or more counts support this clonotype. The chain has TRBV5-1 and TRBJ2-1; D gene ambiguous. Germline V gene data show CDR1 as SGHRS and CDR2 as YFSETQ. V was clipped by 1 base and J by 1 base, with 12 bases between them. The CDR3 extends over 16 amino acids. CDR3 coding DNA: TGCGCCAGCAGCTTGTTCGGAAGAAGTTCCTACAATGAGCAGTTCTTC. It specifies CASSLFGRSSYNEQFF.

This clonotype was counted many times. The V call is TRBV20-1, the J call TRBJ2-7, with 9 bases that match TRBD2. V shed 0 bases and J 7 bases; nucleotides not matched to a gene: 10. Germline V gene sequence: CDR1 DFQATT, CDR2 SNEGSKA (reference sequence). This CDR3 has 15 residues. The CDR3 DNA sequence: TGCAGTGCTAGAGATCGGGCGGGAGGGCCCAGGGAGCAGTACTTC. Its translation is CSARDRAGGPREQYF.

This clonotype was observed a few times. V is TRBV5-1 and J is TRBJ2-7; perhaps D is TRBD1 or TRBD2 (5 bases each). The germline gives CDR1 SGHRS, CDR2 YFSETQ. Deletions cut 0 bases from V and 3 bases from J, with 13 bases between. This CDR3 contains 15 residues. In nucleotides, the CDR3 is TGCGCCAGCAGCTTGGCCGGGGCCAGGATCTACGAGCAGTACTTC. Translating it yields CASSLAGARIYEQYF.

There are many counts of this clonotype. The chain links TRBV12-3 or TRBV12-4 to TRBJ1-5; TRBD1 matches 7 bases. V lost 7 bases to trimming and J lost 3 bases; unmatched junction nucleotides: 9. This CDR3 comprises 15 residues. The CDR3 sequence: CASTSVGTDNQPQHF. DNA of the CDR3: TGTGCCAGCACTTCGGTCGGGACAGACAATCAGCCCCAGCATTTT.

The rearrangement links TRBV18 to TRBJ2-3, with 7 bases matching TRBD2. This CDR3 has 12 residues. Germline assignment: CDR1 KGHSH and CDR2 LQKENI. V shed 6 bases and J 3 bases; nucleotides not matched to a gene: 0. CDR3 nucleotide sequence: TGTGCCAGCTCGCGGGAGACAGATACGCAGTATTTT. Its protein is CASSRETDTQYF.

The sample holds many counts of this clonotype. This rearrangement joins TRBV20-1 to TRBJ2-5; D is unclear. The CDR3 sequence is 12 residues long. CDR1 is DFQATT, CDR2 SNEGSKA, per germline (reference sequence). V shed 6 bases and J shed 4 bases, with 12 bases lying between them. DNA of the CDR3: TGCAGTGCCTTCCCTTACGGAGAGACCCAGTACTTC. It translates to CSAFPYGETQYF.

As concerns this clonotype: A much more abundant neighbour one base away suggests this may be a read error. Given the absence of the conserved phenylalanine or tryptophan at the CDR3 end, a read error is likely. The J gene is TRBJ2-3, the V gene TRBV5-1, with D possibly TRBD1 on 5 matching bases. V was cut by 4 bases and J by 2 bases, with 20 bases left in between. Germline loops: CDR1 SGHRS, CDR2 YFSETQ. The CDR3 covers 17 residues. CDR3 amino acids: CASSVRSPGISTDTQYL. The CDR3 DNA follows: TGCGCCAGCAGCGTACGGTCGCCAGGGATTTCCACAGATACGCAGTATTTA.

In this sample, this clonotype turned up many times. The chain is built from TRBV29-1 and TRBJ2-5; 10 positions match TRBD2. Germline-derived CDR1 and CDR2 are SQVTM and ANQGSEA. V was pared by 2 bases and J by 4 bases, with 10 bases of the junction left unmatched. The CDR3 has 16 amino acids. The CDR3 DNA sequence: TGCAGCGTTGAACTGTCCGGGACTAGCGATTTAGAGACCCAGTACTTC. It codes for CSVELSGTSDLETQYF.

In nucleotides, the CDR3 is TGTGCCAGCAGCTTTGGGGGAGAGCAAGAGACCCAGTACTTC. It specifies CASSFGGEQETQYF. J is TRBJ2-5 and V is TRBV7-9; D may match TRBD1 or TRBD2 (5 bases each). The CDR3 covers 14 residues. Germline values: CDR1 SEHNR, CDR2 FQNEAQ (reference sequence). Trimming left V 3 bases short and J 2 bases short, with 10 bases between.

This clonotype was observed many times. The genes are TRBV7-8 and TRBJ2-4; possible D gene TRBD2, 6 bases. V was cut by 11 bases and J by 2 bases, with 10 bases left in between. This CDR3 spans 12 amino acids. CDR1 and CDR2 from the germline V gene are SGHVS and FQNEAQ. This CDR3 reads CACAGTKNIQYF. The CDR3 DNA follows: TGTGCCTGTGCGGGGACCAAAAACATTCAGTACTTC.

The table lists this clonotype with a few counts. The chain employs TRBV18 and TRBJ1-6; perhaps TRBD1 as D (6 bases). Germline values: CDR1 KGHSH, CDR2 LQKENI. The CDR3 runs 16 residues. Trimming pared 3 bases from V and 7 bases from J, leaving 16 bases between. This CDR3 reads CASSPFGGGTNSPLHF. The CDR3 DNA reads TGTGCCAGCTCACCGTTCGGGGGGGGCACAAATTCACCCCTCCACTTT.

This clonotype showed up just a few times. The J gene is TRBJ2-5, the V gene TRBV28; 7 bases agree with TRBD1. The trim removed 5 bases at V and 4 bases at J, leaving 10 bases unmatched. Per the germline V gene, CDR1 is MDHEN and CDR2 is SYDVKM. The CDR3 spans 15 residues. CDR3 DNA sequence: TGTGCCAGCAGTCCGACAGGGTTATCGCTAGAGACCCAGTACTTC. Translating gives CASSPTGLSLETQYF.

This clonotype has ten or more counts. V and J are TRBV5-5 and TRBJ1-1, with a weak D call TRBD1 (5 bases). The CDR3 loop spans 13 amino acids. V lost 5 bases and J 0 bases, leaving 8 bases between the germline ends. Germline V CDR1 and CDR2: SGHKS, YYEKEE (reference sequence). CDR3 bases: TGTGCCAGCAGGTCAGGGATGAACACTGAAGCTTTCTTT. As protein: CASRSGMNTEAFF.

In its sample, this clonotype was seen many times. The chain carries TRBV7-8 and TRBJ2-2; possible D gene TRBD1, 6 bases. The CDR3 extends over 16 amino acids. The V gene's germline CDR1 is SGHVS and CDR2 FQNEAQ. V gave up 2 bases and J gave up 0 bases, with 10 bases separating them. This CDR3 reads CASSLYQGTNTGELFF. CDR3 nucleotide sequence: TGTGCCAGCAGCTTATATCAGGGGACGAACACCGGGGAGCTGTTTTTT. The full variable domain, its missing parts supplied by reference TRBV7-8 and TRBJ2-2, is GAGVSQSPRYKVAKRGQDVALRCDPISGHVSLFWYQQALGQGPEFLTYFQNEAQLDKSGLPSDRFFAERPEGSVSTLKIQRTQQEDSAVYLCASSLYQGTNTGELFFGEGSRLTVL.

The chain combines TRBV12-3 or TRBV12-4 with TRBJ1-2; D is unresolved. This CDR3 spans 12 amino acids. The V end was cut by 5 bases, the J end by 7 bases, with 11 bases between. CDR3 nucleotides: TGTGCCAGCAGTCCGCAACTGGTTGGCTACACCTTC. Translating gives CASSPQLVGYTF.

V usage is TRBV16 and J usage is TRBJ1-1, with unresolved D. CDR1 and CDR2 (germline): KGHSY, FQNENV. Between the trimmed V and J ends, which lost 1 base and 0 bases, there was a span of 6 bases. The CDR3 sequence is 14 residues long. Here the CDR3 reads CASSQWPLNTEAFF. In DNA, the CDR3 is TGTGCCAGCAGCCAATGGCCGCTGAACACTGAAGCTTTCTTT.